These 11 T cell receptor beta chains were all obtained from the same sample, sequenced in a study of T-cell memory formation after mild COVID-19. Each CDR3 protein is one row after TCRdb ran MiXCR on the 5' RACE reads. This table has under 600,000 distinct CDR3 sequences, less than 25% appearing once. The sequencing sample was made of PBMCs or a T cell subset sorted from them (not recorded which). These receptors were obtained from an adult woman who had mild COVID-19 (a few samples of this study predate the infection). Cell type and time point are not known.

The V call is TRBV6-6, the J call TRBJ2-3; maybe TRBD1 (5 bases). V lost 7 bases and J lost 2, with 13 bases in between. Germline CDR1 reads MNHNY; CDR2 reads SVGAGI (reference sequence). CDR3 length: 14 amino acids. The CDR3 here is CASTQGQPTDTQYF. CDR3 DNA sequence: TGTGCCAGCACCCAGGGTCAACCCACAGATACGCAGTATTTT.

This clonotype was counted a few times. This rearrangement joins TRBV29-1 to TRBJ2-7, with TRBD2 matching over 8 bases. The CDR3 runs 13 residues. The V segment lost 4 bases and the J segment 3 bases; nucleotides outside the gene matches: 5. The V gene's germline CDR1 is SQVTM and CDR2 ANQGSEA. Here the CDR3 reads CSVVAGLFYEQYF. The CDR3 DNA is TGCAGCGTTGTAGCGGGACTTTTCTACGAGCAGTACTTC.

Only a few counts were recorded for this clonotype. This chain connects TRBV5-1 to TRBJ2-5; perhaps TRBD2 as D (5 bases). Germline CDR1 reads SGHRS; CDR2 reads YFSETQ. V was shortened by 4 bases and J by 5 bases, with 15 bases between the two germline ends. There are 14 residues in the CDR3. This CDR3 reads CASSARGSGETQYF. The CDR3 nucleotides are TGCGCCAGCAGCGCCCGAGGCTCGGGGGAGACCCAGTACTTC.

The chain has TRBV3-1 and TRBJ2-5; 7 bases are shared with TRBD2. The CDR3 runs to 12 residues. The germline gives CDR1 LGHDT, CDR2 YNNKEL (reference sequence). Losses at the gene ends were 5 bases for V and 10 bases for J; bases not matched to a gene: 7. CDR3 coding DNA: TGTGCCAGCAGCGCGACTAGCCTAGACCAGTACTTC. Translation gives CASSATSLDQYF.

CDR3 nucleotide sequence: TGTGCCAGCAGTGAGGATCGCAGTGCCTTGGTCTTCTATGGCTACACCTTC. Its protein product is CASSEDRSALVFYGYTF. The chain has TRBV6-1 and TRBJ1-2; D is undetermined. CDR3 length: 17 residues. Trimming removed 3 bases at V and 4 bases at J, with 21 bases between. Germline V gene lookup returns CDR1 MNHNS and CDR2 SASEGT.

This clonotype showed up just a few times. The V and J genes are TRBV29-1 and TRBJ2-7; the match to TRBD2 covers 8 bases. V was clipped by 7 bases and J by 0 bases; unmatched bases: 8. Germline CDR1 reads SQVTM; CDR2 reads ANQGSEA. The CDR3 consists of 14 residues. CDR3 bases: TGCAGCGCTACGGGAGGGGTCAGCTCCTACGAGCAGTACTTC. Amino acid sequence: CSATGGVSSYEQYF.

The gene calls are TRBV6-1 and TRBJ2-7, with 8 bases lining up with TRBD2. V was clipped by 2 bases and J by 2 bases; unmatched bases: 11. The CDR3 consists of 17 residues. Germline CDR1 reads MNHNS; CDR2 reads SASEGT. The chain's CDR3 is CASSEYGTPGLAYEQYF. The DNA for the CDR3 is TGTGCCAGCAGTGAATATGGGACTCCGGGACTAGCCTACGAGCAGTACTTC.

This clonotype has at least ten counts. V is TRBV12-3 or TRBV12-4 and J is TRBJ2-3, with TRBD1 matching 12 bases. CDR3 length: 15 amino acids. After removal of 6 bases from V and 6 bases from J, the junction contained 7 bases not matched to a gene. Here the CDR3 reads CASSKGGTGGDTQYF. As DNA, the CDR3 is TGTGCCAGCAGCAAGGGAGGGACAGGGGGCGATACGCAGTATTTT.

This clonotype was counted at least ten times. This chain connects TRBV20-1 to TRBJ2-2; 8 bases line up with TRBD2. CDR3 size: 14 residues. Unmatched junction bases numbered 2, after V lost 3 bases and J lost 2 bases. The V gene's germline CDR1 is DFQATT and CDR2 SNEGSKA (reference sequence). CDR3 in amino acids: CSARAGGNTGELFF. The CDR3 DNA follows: TGCAGTGCTAGGGCGGGAGGAAACACCGGGGAGCTGTTTTTT.

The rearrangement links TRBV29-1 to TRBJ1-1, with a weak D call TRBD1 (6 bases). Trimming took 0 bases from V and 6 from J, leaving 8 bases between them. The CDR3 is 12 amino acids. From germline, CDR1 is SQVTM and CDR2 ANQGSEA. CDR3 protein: CSVEEPGAEAFF. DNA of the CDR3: TGCAGCGTTGAAGAGCCAGGGGCTGAAGCTTTCTTT.

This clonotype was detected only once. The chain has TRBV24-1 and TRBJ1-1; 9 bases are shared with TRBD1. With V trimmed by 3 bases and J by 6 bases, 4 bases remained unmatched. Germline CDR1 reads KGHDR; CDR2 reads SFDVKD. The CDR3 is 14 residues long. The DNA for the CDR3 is TGTGCCACCAGTGATCCGGACAGGGGTTCTGAAGCTTTCTTT. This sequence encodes CATSDPDRGSEAFF.